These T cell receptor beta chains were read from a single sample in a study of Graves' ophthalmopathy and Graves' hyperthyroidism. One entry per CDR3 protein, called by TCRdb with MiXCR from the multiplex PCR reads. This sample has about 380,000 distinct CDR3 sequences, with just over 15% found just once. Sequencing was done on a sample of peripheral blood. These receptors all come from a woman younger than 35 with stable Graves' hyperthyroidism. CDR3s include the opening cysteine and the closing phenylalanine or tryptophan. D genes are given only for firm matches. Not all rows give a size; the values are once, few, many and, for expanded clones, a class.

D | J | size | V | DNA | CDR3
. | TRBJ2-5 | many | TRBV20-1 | TGCAGTGCTAGCCTTAGGCGGGACGAGACCCAGTACTTC | CSASLRRDETQYF
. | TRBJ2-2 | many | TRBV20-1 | TGCAGTGCTAGAGCGGACGGTAGCACCGGGGAGCTGTTTTTT | CSARADGSTGELFF
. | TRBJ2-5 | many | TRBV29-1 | TGCAGCTTCGCAAGGGGGTGGGAGACCCAGTACTTC | CSFARGWETQYF
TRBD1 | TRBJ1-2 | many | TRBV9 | TGTGCCAGCAGCCCAGATCCGGGACAGGGGACGCGTGGCTACACCTTC | CASSPDPGQGTRGYTF
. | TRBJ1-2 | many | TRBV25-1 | TGTGCCAGCAGTAAACAGCCAGACTATGGCTACACCTTC | CASSKQPDYGYTF
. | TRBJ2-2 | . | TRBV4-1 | TGCGCCAGCAGCCAAGAGACCGGCAGGACCGGGGAGCTGTTTTTT | CASSQETGRTGELFF
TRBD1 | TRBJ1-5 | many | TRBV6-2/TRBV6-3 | TGTGCCAGCAGACAGGGGTTGGGGGGCAATCAGCCCCAGCATTTT | CASRQGLGGNQPQHF
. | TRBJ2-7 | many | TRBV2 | TGTGCCAGCATCGCTAAGGAGGGAGCCGAGCAGTACTTC | CASIAKEGAEQYF
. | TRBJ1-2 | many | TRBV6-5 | TGTGCCAGCGGTTTCTCTGGGGACACGGATGGCTACACCTTC | CASGFSGDTDGYTF
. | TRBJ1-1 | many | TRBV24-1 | TGTGCCACCAGTGATTCAGGGTCTCGGGCTGAAGCTTTCTTT | CATSDSGSRAEAFF
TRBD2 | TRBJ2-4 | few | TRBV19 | TGTGCCAGTGCGGGACTAGCGAACATTAAGTACTTC | CASAGLANIKYF
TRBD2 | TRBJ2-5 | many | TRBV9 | TGTGCCAGCAGCGATAGACTAGCGGATCAAGAGACCCAGTACTTC | CASSDRLADQETQYF
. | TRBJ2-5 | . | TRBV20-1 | TGCAGTGCTACAAGGGGGAACGGGGATACCCAGTACTTC | CSATRGNGDTQYF
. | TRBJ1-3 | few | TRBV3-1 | TGTGCCAGCAGCCAAGATAGGAGGGGAGGCTCTGGAAACACCATATATTTT | CASSQDRRGGSGNTIYF
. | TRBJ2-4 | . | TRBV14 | TGTGCCAGCAGCCCAAGTTTCGGTATAGCTCTAGCCAAAAACATTAAGTACTTC | CASSPSFGIALAKNIKYF
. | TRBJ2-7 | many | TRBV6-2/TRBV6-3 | TGTGCCAGCAGTTACTTTCAGGGTAGCCACGAGCAGTACTTC | CASSYFQGSHEQYF
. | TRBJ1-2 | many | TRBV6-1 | TGTGCCAGCAGTGGACCACAGACTAACTATGGCTACACCTTC | CASSGPQTNYGYTF
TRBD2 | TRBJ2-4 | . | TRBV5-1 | TGCGCCAGCAGCTTGGCGCTAGCGGGGGTGGATGAGAAGTTCTTC | CASSLALAGVDEKFF
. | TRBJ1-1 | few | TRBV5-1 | TGCGCCAGCAGCTTATTTTCGGGGATAGGCACTGAAGCTTTCTTT | CASSLFSGIGTEAFF
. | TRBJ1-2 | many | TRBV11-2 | TGTGCCAGCAGCCGTAGGGGGTATGGCTACACCTTC | CASSRRGYGYTF
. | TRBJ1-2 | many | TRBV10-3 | TGTGCCATCAGTGAGTCGATGATGGGAGCTAACTATGGCTACACCTTC | CAISESMMGANYGYTF
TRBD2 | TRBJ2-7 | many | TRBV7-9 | TGTGCCAGCAGCTCGACTAGCCGAGCCTACGAGCAGTACTTC | CASSSTSRAYEQYF
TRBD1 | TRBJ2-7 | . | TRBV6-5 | TGTGCCAGCAGTTACGCCGGGACAGGTAGTTTTTACGAGCAGTACTTC | CASSYAGTGSFYEQYF
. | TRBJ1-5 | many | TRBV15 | TGTGCCACCAGCAGAGCAGATCAGCCCCAGCATTTT | CATSRADQPQHF
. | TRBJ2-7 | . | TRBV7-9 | TGTGCCAGCAGCACCCGGGACCTGTACGAGCAGTACTTC | CASSTRDLYEQYF
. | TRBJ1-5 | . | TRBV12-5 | TGTGCTAGTGGCCTGGACAGTACGGGGCCCCAGCATTTT | CASGLDSTGPQHF